These T cell receptor beta chains were read from a single sample in a study of blood T cell repertoires in COVID-19. Assay used: immunoSEQ multiplex PCR; TCRdb lists only in-frame clones, some missing. The sample has 300,000 to 400,000 clones, around 87% seen once. Sequenced material: peripheral blood. Every receptor here comes from a woman aged 45-65 years who had recovered from COVID-19. CDR3s include the opening cysteine and the closing phenylalanine or tryptophan. D genes are given only for firm matches. Clone size is shown for a subset of rows, as once, few, many or a class of expanded clone.

TRBJ1-2 NA NA TRBV7-2 17 TGTGCCAGCAGCTTAGGGTCATGGGGCCTAGCTAACTATGGCTACACCTTC CASSLGSWGLANYGYTF
TRBJ2-3 NA TRBD2 TRBV12-5 16 TGTGCTAGTGGTCCAACAACTAGCGGGGGCACAGATACGCAGTATTTT CASGPTTSGGTDTQYF
TRBJ1-2 once TRBD1 TRBV28 15 TGTGCCAGCAGCCAAGGGGGACAGGGGGTGGGTGGCTACACCTTC CASSQGGQGVGGYTF
TRBJ2-7 NA TRBD1 TRBV18 14 TGTGCCAGCTCACCACGACAGGGTGCCGACGAGCAGTACTTC CASSPRQGADEQYF
TRBJ1-1 NA NA TRBV4-3 16 TGCGCCAGCAGCCAAGATCGTAGGAGGGGCATAAGTGAAGCTTTCTTT CASSQDRRRGISEAFF
TRBJ2-5 NA TRBD2 TRBV3-1/TRBV3-2 23 TGTGCCAGCAGCCAAGAAATCTTTCCCGGGACAGGGTGGTTAGCGGGAGGGCGAGAGACCCAGTACTTC CASSQEIFPGTGWLAGGRETQYF
TRBJ2-1 NA TRBD2 TRBV5-4 17 TGTGCCAGCAGCTTGGGAGGCGGGGGGGCTGTCCGGAATGAGCAGTTCTTC CASSLGGGGAVRNEQFF
TRBJ1-2 NA TRBD1 TRBV5-1 15 TGCGCCAGCAGCTCATTCCGACAGGGGGCTGGAGGCTACACCTTC CASSSFRQGAGGYTF
TRBJ2-2 once NA TRBV7-9 14 TGTGCCAGCAGCTTGACGGGGAACACCGGGGAGCTGTTTTTT CASSLTGNTGELFF
TRBJ2-2 NA NA TRBV11-2 14 TGTGCCAGCAGCTTGGACACGAACACCGGGGAGCTGTTTTTT CASSLDTNTGELFF
TRBJ2-3 NA TRBD2 TRBV19 15 TGTGCCAGTAGGGGGACTAGCGGTAGCACAGATACGCAGTATTTT CASRGTSGSTDTQYF
TRBJ2-7 NA TRBD1 TRBV28 15 TGTGCCAGCAGTTTACCGACAGGGGCGCGGTACGAGCAGTACTTC CASSLPTGARYEQYF